The clone carrying this TCR beta chain was counted between two and nine times. The antigen remains undetermined. These data belong to a study of post-analysis software for immune sequencing data. About the study: Recorded disease courses covered relapsing-remitting, secondary progressive and progressive-relapsing multiple sclerosis. Some patients had no subtype annotation.

TCR beta libraries were prepared from cDNA with unique molecular identifiers. TCRdb fed the PCR reads into MiXCR, producing one record per CDR3 protein. The profile shows 500,000 to 600,000 distinct CDR3 sequences, about 40% of them singletons. The CDR3 has 13 residues. V shed 8 bases and J 11 bases; nucleotides not matched to a gene: 11. Study-wide findings and caveats: Significantly decreased normalized Chao1 diversity was recorded for multiple sclerosis patients relative to controls. There were five TRBV segments more frequent in patients than controls, and TRBV5-6, TRBV5-1 and TRBV20-1 were among them. Those samples that were prepared in the same batch co-clustered strongly by F measure.

Material for sequencing was blood. The sequence was collected from a girl between 10 and 17 years old with multiple sclerosis. The chain is built from TRBV12-3 or TRBV12-4 and TRBJ2-5; 10 nucleotides line up with TRBD2. The CDR3 nucleotides read TGTGCCAGCGGCGGGACTAGCGATTCAGAGCAGTACTTC. This gives the protein CASGGTSDSEQYF.